A selection of T cell receptor beta chains follows, all from one sample in a study of blood T cell repertoires in COVID-19. Sequencing was performed with immunoSEQ multiplex PCR; in TCRdb, only in-frame clones are kept and a portion is missing. The table records some 170,000 clones, 80% to 90% of them present only once. Sample: PBMCs or T cells enriched from blood (not recorded which). The receptors were gathered from a man aged 45-60 years who had recovered from COVID-19. Both conserved end residues are part of each CDR3. Each record gives: V gene, clone size, D gene, J gene, CDR3 protein, CDR3 DNA. A D gene is named only where the DNA matches it firmly. Not all rows give a size; the values are once, few, many and, for expanded clones, a class.

>TRBV30|NA|NA|TRBJ2-5
CAWTLRSETQYF
TGTGCCTGGACCCTCCGAAGCGAGACCCAGTACTTC
>TRBV19|NA|NA|TRBJ1-6
CASSIQGQPNSPLHF
TGTGCCAGTAGTATACAGGGGCAGCCTAATTCACCCCTCCACTTT
>TRBV5-1|NA|NA|TRBJ2-2
CASKSPGMDTGELFF
TGCGCCAGCAAAAGCCCAGGGATGGACACCGGGGAGCTGTTTTTT
>TRBV7-6|NA|NA|TRBJ1-1
CASSLAGGRGGNTEAFF
TGTGCCAGCAGCTTGGCCGGGGGGAGAGGGGGGAACACTGAAGCTTTCTTT
>TRBV19|NA|TRBD1|TRBJ2-3
CASTKKGIRGPADTQYF
TGTGCCAGTACTAAAAAGGGCATCAGGGGGCCTGCAGATACGCAGTATTTT
>TRBV6-5|NA|NA|TRBJ2-2
CASRQTGRVTGELFF
TGTGCCAGCAGACAAACAGGGAGGGTAACCGGGGAGCTGTTTTTT
>TRBV6-5|NA|NA|TRBJ1-1
CATEGTSGTEAFF
TGTGCCACCGAGGGGACATCGGGCACTGAAGCTTTCTTT
>TRBV4-1|once|TRBD1|TRBJ1-5
CASSLDRVQPQHF
TGCGCCAGCAGCCTTGACAGGGTTCAGCCCCAGCATTTT
>TRBV19|few|NA|TRBJ1-6
CASSKQGSPLHF
TGTGCCAGTAGTAAACAGGGTTCACCCCTCCACTTT
>TRBV5-8|NA|TRBD2|TRBJ2-3
CASSKSFVAGTDTQYF
TGTGCCAGCAGCAAATCTTTCGTAGCGGGGACAGATACGCAGTATTTT
>TRBV5-4|NA|TRBD2|TRBJ2-1
CASSPRRLAGYNEQFF
TGTGCCAGCAGCCCCAGGCGACTAGCGGGGTACAATGAGCAGTTCTTC
>TRBV9|NA|TRBD2|TRBJ2-6
CASQGRAGANVLTF
TGTGCCAGCCAAGGGAGGGCTGGGGCCAACGTCCTGACTTTC
>TRBV29-1|NA|NA|TRBJ1-2
CSAEGGNYGYTF
TGCAGCGCCGAGGGCGGAAACTATGGCTACACCTTC
>TRBV5-1|few|TRBD1|TRBJ1-1
CASSLGGTGGTEAFF
TGCGCCAGCAGCTTGGGTGGGACAGGGGGCACCGAAGCTTTCTTT
>TRBV11-2|NA|NA|TRBJ2-1
CASLQNPYKTASSYNEQFF
TGTGCCAGCCTTCAAAACCCCTATAAGACAGCTAGCTCCTACAATGAGCAGTTCTTC
>TRBV5-4|NA|NA|TRBJ1-1
CASSPRTGHTEAFF
TGTGCCAGCAGCCCCCGTACAGGGCACACTGAAGCTTTCTTT
>TRBV5-5|NA|NA|TRBJ1-6
CASSLAEGFRDSPLHF
TGTGCCAGCAGCTTGGCGGAGGGCTTTAGGGATTCACCCCTCCACTTT
>TRBV6-5|NA|NA|TRBJ2-7
CATEGQTYEQYF
TGTGCCACCGAGGGACAAACCTACGAGCAGTACTTC
>TRBV6-1|NA|NA|TRBJ2-2
CASSEGSVTGELFF
TGTGCCAGCAGTGAAGGGTCGGTGACCGGGGAGCTGTTTTTT
>TRBV19|once|NA|TRBJ1-1
CASSIRVNTEAFF
TGTGCCAGTAGTATCAGGGTGAACACTGAAGCTTTCTTT
>TRBV18|NA|TRBD1|TRBJ1-6
CASSAGTDNSPLHF
TGTGCCAGCTCAGCCGGGACAGATAATTCACCCCTCCACTTT
>TRBV6-4|NA|NA|TRBJ1-2
CASRRQFWGDYGYTF
TGTGCCAGCAGACGACAGTTTTGGGGGGACTATGGCTACACCTTC
>TRBV5-6|NA|NA|TRBJ1-2
CASSLGGLGGAGRGYTF
TGTGCCAGCAGCTTGGGTGGTCTCGGCGGGGCCGGGAGGGGCTACACCTTC
>TRBV7-9|NA|TRBD2|TRBJ2-5
CASSLAGGYQETQYF
TGTGCCAGCAGCTTAGCGGGGGGGTACCAAGAGACCCAGTACTTC
>TRBV7-9|NA|NA|TRBJ2-7
CASRSGVQENEQYF
TGTGCCAGCAGATCGGGGGTCCAGGAGAACGAGCAGTACTTC
>TRBV3-1/TRBV3-2|NA|TRBD1|TRBJ1-1
CASSQGRDSLMNTEAFF
TGTGCCAGCAGCCAGGGTCGGGACAGCCTCATGAACACTGAAGCTTTCTTT
>TRBV6-4|once|TRBD1|TRBJ1-3
CASSDPRRTGGFSDSGNTIYF
TGTGCCAGCAGTGACCCAAGACGGACAGGGGGATTCTCCGACTCTGGAAACACCATATATTTT
>TRBV5-1|NA|TRBD1|TRBJ2-2
CASSLGQGASTGELFF
TGCGCCAGCAGCTTGGGACAGGGGGCTTCAACCGGGGAGCTGTTTTTT
>TRBV5-1|NA|NA|TRBJ1-4
CASRRSPGSNEKLFF
TGCGCCAGCAGACGCTCTCCAGGAAGTAATGAAAAACTGTTTTTT
>TRBV4-1|few|TRBD1|TRBJ1-1
CASSQGYRGVNTEAFF
TGCGCCAGCAGCCAGGGATACAGGGGTGTGAACACTGAAGCTTTCTTT
>TRBV2|NA|TRBD2|TRBJ2-2
CASRGRGLAGGLNTGELFF
TGTGCCAGCAGAGGACGAGGACTAGCGGGGGGGCTTAACACCGGGGAGCTGTTTTTT
>TRBV5-1|NA|NA|TRBJ2-5
CASSLVSGNQETQYF
TGCGCCAGCAGCTTGGTTTCAGGCAATCAAGAGACCCAGTACTTC
>TRBV3-1/TRBV3-2|NA|TRBD1|TRBJ2-7
CASSQDPGQGAPYEQYF
TGTGCCAGCAGCCAAGACCCGGGACAGGGGGCTCCCTACGAGCAGTACTTC
>TRBV27|NA|NA|TRBJ1-4
CASSPRGGLSNEKLFF
TGTGCCAGCAGTCCCCGCGGGGGACTGAGTAATGAAAAACTGTTTTTT
>TRBV6-1|NA|TRBD2|TRBJ2-3
CASSEEASGGGTDTQYF
TGTGCCAGCAGTGAAGAGGCTAGCGGGGGAGGGACAGATACGCAGTATTTT
>TRBV18|NA|NA|TRBJ1-1
CASSSERGRLNTEAFF
TGTGCCAGCTCCTCTGAGCGGGGGCGCTTGAACACTGAAGCTTTCTTT
>TRBV18|NA|TRBD1|TRBJ2-7
CASSPWTGGAYEQYF
TGTGCCAGCTCACCATGGACAGGGGGCGCCTACGAGCAGTACTTC
>TRBV13|NA|TRBD2|TRBJ2-5
CASSLRAGGQETQYF
TGTGCCAGCAGCTTGCGCGCGGGGGGGCAAGAGACCCAGTACTTC
>TRBV19|NA|NA|TRBJ1-1
CASRTLGQFEAFF
TGTGCCAGTAGGACCCTTGGACAGTTCGAAGCTTTCTTT
>TRBV27|NA|NA|TRBJ1-2
CASKAFWGANYGYTF
TGTGCCAGCAAAGCCTTTTGGGGAGCTAACTATGGCTACACCTTC
>TRBV18|NA|NA|TRBJ2-1
CASSPPGGPSINEQFF
TGTGCCAGCTCACCACCCGGGGGGCCGTCGATCAATGAGCAGTTCTTC
>TRBV7-2|once|NA|TRBJ1-1
CASSQFSGAFF
TGTGCCAGCAGCCAATTCTCGGGAGCTTTCTTT
>TRBV6-5|NA|NA|TRBJ1-2
CASSLTGSGYTF
TGTGCCAGCAGTTTAACAGGGAGTGGCTACACCTTC